This TCR beta chain is drawn from a study of OX40 agonist ivuxolimab in advanced cancers. Study context: An anti-OX40 (CD134) antibody with agonistic activity, ivuxolimab, was administered to patients.

V lost 1 base and J lost 6; bases outside the gene matches: 10. The CDR3 runs to 16 residues. CDR1 and CDR2 from the germline V gene are LGHNA and YNFKEQ. Study outcomes and limitations: Among the lowest peripheral clonal expansion occurred in 0.1-3.0 mg/kg partial responders. Low levels of normalized T-cell clonal expansion also appeared in some nonresponders.

As to this clone: The antigen remains unidentified.

Some clones are missing from TCRdb's copy, which holds only in-frame ones; the method was immunoSEQ multiplex PCR. Of approximately 50,000 clones detected, around nine tenths appear once; the ten largest clones hold roughly 8.1%. Sequencing used CD4+ or CD8+ T cells sorted from blood, obtained in a trial of the OX40 agonist ivuxolimab. This chain uses TRBV4-2 with TRBJ1-2; 8 bases are a match to TRBD1. The receptor's source is an adult with an advanced solid tumor such as melanoma, head and neck, liver or kidney cancer. The CDR3 nucleotides read TGTGCCAGCAGCCAAGCCCATGGACAGGGTGTCGATGGCTACACCTTC. Its protein is CASSQAHGQGVDGYTF.